A selection of T cell receptor beta chains follows, all from one sample in a study of cytomegalovirus exposure and HLA in healthy donors. Using immunoSEQ multiplex PCR, the repertoire was profiled, and TCRdb retains in-frame clones only, with some absent. The repertoire has about 150,000 clones, about 82% of them found once; the top ten carry about 4.9%. Sequencing was performed on PBMCs. Receptors were obtained from a man in his thirties or forties in good health. The CDR3 runs from the conserved cysteine through the conserved F or W. A D gene is named only where the DNA matches it firmly. Some rows have no size entry. The others give once, few or many, or a class for an expanded clone.

j_call v_call clone_size d_call cdr3_aa cdr3_nt
TRBJ2-1 TRBV6-4 . TRBD2 CASSDTGLAGDPGGQFF TGTGCCAGCAGTGATACGGGACTAGCGGGAGATCCTGGGGGGCAGTTCTTC
TRBJ2-3 TRBV5-1 . TRBD2 CASSRTPQGTRSTDTQYF TGCGCCAGCAGCAGGACCCCGCAAGGGACTAGAAGCACAGATACGCAGTATTTT
TRBJ2-5 TRBV9 . TRBD1 CASSPSLGQGVWETQYF TGTGCCAGCAGCCCGAGCCTCGGACAGGGGGTTTGGGAGACCCAGTACTTC
TRBJ2-1 TRBV21-1 once . CASNIAGEVGYNEQFF TGTGCCAGCAATATAGCGGGAGAAGTGGGCTACAATGAGCAGTTCTTC
TRBJ2-7 TRBV27 . TRBD2 CASSPTSGAYEQYF TGTGCCAGCAGCCCGACTAGCGGGGCTTACGAGCAGTACTTC
TRBJ2-7 TRBV19 few TRBD1 CASKTSGTGGGYEQYF TGTGCCAGTAAAACCTCCGGGACAGGGGGCGGGTACGAGCAGTACTTC
TRBJ2-2 TRBV19 once . CASMDPIRGEIFGELFF TGTGCCAGCATGGATCCAATACGCGGGGAAATTTTCGGGGAGCTGTTTTTT
TRBJ1-5 TRBV4-1 . . CASMPWQGRGQPQHF TGCGCCAGCATGCCATGGCAGGGAAGAGGTCAGCCCCAGCATTTT
TRBJ2-7 TRBV7-6 . TRBD2 CASSSTSGSAEQYF TGTGCCAGCAGCTCGACTAGCGGGAGCGCCGAGCAGTACTTC
TRBJ2-7 TRBV9 . TRBD2 CASSADGRTNEQYF TGTGCCAGCAGCGCAGACGGGAGGACGAACGAGCAGTACTTC
TRBJ1-6 TRBV7-9 . TRBD1 CASSSVDRASPLHF TGTGCCAGCAGCTCAGTCGACAGGGCGTCACCCCTCCACTTT
TRBJ2-3 TRBV7-9 . TRBD2 CASSSSGLATDTQYF TGTGCCAGCAGCTCCTCGGGACTAGCGACAGATACGCAGTATTTT
TRBJ2-5 TRBV4-3 . . CASSQRGGQVGGETQYF TGCGCCAGCAGCCAAAGGGGGGGACAAGTTGGAGGGGAGACCCAGTACTTC
TRBJ2-7 TRBV30 . . CAWTGGDSSSPEQYF TGTGCCTGGACCGGCGGGGACAGTTCTTCGCCCGAGCAGTACTTC
TRBJ2-7 TRBV9 . TRBD1 CASSVDPGTVTYEQYF TGTGCCAGCAGCGTAGACCCCGGGACAGTAACCTACGAGCAGTACTTC
TRBJ2-3 TRBV20-1 . . CSALTDTQYF TGCAGTGCTCTCACAGATACGCAGTATTTT
TRBJ2-7 TRBV19 . TRBD1 CASSSQGADEQYF TGTGCCAGTAGTTCGCAGGGGGCGGACGAGCAGTACTTC
TRBJ2-5 TRBV11-1 . . CASSRLDSQETQYF TGTGCCAGCAGCCGCTTGGACAGCCAAGAGACCCAGTACTTC
TRBJ1-1 TRBV29-1 . . CSVGTPNTEAFF TGCAGCGTTGGGACACCGAACACTGAAGCTTTCTTT
TRBJ2-7 TRBV7-8 . TRBD2 CASSLREGSGSQNEQYF TGTGCCAGCAGCCTACGAGAAGGAAGCGGGAGTCAGAACGAGCAGTACTTC
TRBJ1-1 TRBV11-2 once . CASSLGTGAPGTEAFF TGTGCCAGCAGCTTAGGTACTGGGGCGCCGGGCACTGAAGCTTTCTTT
TRBJ2-7 TRBV28 . . CASSLWGTYREPDYEQYF TGTGCCAGCAGTTTATGGGGGACCTATCGGGAGCCAGACTACGAGCAGTACTTC
TRBJ1-2 TRBV4-1 . . CASSQGPTANYGYTF TGCGCCAGCAGCCAGGGGCCGACAGCTAACTATGGCTACACCTTC
TRBJ1-2 TRBV6-1 . . CASSEALRVLNYGYTF TGTGCCAGCAGTGAAGCGCTGCGGGTGCTTAACTATGGCTACACCTTC
TRBJ1-1 TRBV9 few . CASSVRGGNTEAFF TGTGCCAGCAGCGTCCGGGGAGGAAACACTGAAGCTTTCTTT
TRBJ2-1 TRBV7-9 once . CASSLVGIEQFF TGTGCCAGCAGCTTAGTCGGGATTGAGCAGTTCTTC
TRBJ2-7 TRBV11-2 few TRBD2 CASSWTSGDYEQYF TGTGCCAGCAGCTGGACTAGCGGGGACTACGAGCAGTACTTC
TRBJ2-7 TRBV5-1 . TRBD1 CASSLMTGGTYEQYF TGCGCCAGCAGCTTAATGACAGGGGGTACGTACGAGCAGTACTTC
TRBJ1-3 TRBV28 . TRBD1 CASSFGTGGDMWGNTIYF TGTGCCAGCAGTTTTGGGACAGGGGGAGATATGTGGGGAAACACCATATATTTT
TRBJ2-7 TRBV18 . . CASSPPRAESSYEQYF TGTGCCAGCTCACCACCGAGGGCCGAGAGCTCCTACGAGCAGTACTTC
TRBJ1-1 TRBV20-1 . . CSARTRTEAFF TGCAGTGCTAGGACTAGGACAGAAGCTTTCTTT
TRBJ2-3 TRBV6-5 . . CASSSEGRETDTQYF TGTGCCAGCAGTTCCGAGGGCCGGGAGACAGATACGCAGTATTTT
TRBJ2-1 TRBV9 . TRBD2 CASSLIAGSSYNEQFF TGTGCCAGCAGCTTAATAGCGGGGAGCTCCTACAATGAGCAGTTCTTC
TRBJ2-1 TRBV7-3 . TRBD2 CASSLLRTSLDEQFF TGTGCCAGCAGCTTATTAAGGACTAGCTTGGATGAGCAGTTCTTC
TRBJ1-1 TRBV18 . . CASSLRSGFTEAFF TGTGCCAGCTCATTGCGATCAGGGTTCACTGAAGCTTTCTTT
TRBJ2-7 TRBV9 . . CASSGDGREGQYF TGTGCCAGCAGCGGAGACGGACGGGAAGGGCAGTACTTC
TRBJ1-4 TRBV21-1 . . CASSNRGFKGLNEKLFF TGTGCCAGCAGCAACCGGGGGTTTAAGGGGCTAAATGAAAAACTGTTTTTT
TRBJ2-5 TRBV7-9 . TRBD2 CASSLAGTSGGGAQYF TGTGCCAGCAGCTTAGCTGGGACTAGCGGTGGTGGGGCCCAGTACTTC
TRBJ2-7 TRBV25-1 . . CASSEGQAHSYEQYF TGTGCCAGCAGTGAGGGTCAGGCTCACAGCTACGAGCAGTACTTC